The 13 T cell receptor beta chains below were found in one sample sequenced in a study of T-cell reconstitution after alpha-beta-depleted transplantation in children. Unique molecular identifiers were incorporated into the prepared TCRbeta library. TCRdb called the PCR reads again in MiXCR, with one record for every CDR3 protein. Of 200,000 to 250,000 distinct CDR3 sequences in the sample, 9% to 10% were seen once. Sequencing was performed on PBMCs from the stem cell graft donor, taken from the stem cell graft. Every receptor here comes from a human donor who donated a stem cell graft to a child with SCID.

This clonotype was seen ten or more times. The V call is TRBV5-6, the J call TRBJ1-5; D might be TRBD1 (6 bases). The germline V gene has CDR1 SGHDT and CDR2 YYEEEE. V lost 3 bases to trimming and J lost 5 bases, with 12 bases between them. The CDR3 covers 14 residues. The CDR3 is CASSSRTAYQPQHF. CDR3 nucleotide sequence: TGTGCCAGCAGCTCTCGGACAGCTTATCAGCCCCAGCATTTT.

This clonotype was found once. One base away lies a much larger clone, so this may be a sequencing read error. The chain has TRBV6-1 and TRBJ2-6, with TRBD1 matching over 7 bases. The germline V gene has CDR1 MNHNS and CDR2 SASEGT. The CDR3 is made up of 15 amino acids. The chain's CDR3 is CASNHDRAGANILTF. The CDR3 DNA reads TGTGCCAGCAACCACGACAGGGCTGGGGCCAACATCCTGACTTTC.

This clonotype was detected many times. The chain links TRBV5-6 to TRBJ2-7, with D tentatively TRBD1 (6 bases). The V gene lost 4 bases and the J gene lost 5 bases, with 16 bases spanning the gap. Germline V gene lookup returns CDR1 SGHDT and CDR2 YYEEEE. The CDR3 loop spans 14 amino acids. CDR3 sequence (DNA): TGTGCCAGCAGCCGTCGACAGGTTCTCAACGAGCAGTACTTC. Translated: CASSRRQVLNEQYF.

There are a few counts of this clonotype. The rearrangement joins TRBV10-3 to TRBJ2-7; the D gene is possibly TRBD1 (6 bases). The CDR3 runs 15 residues. The germline V and J ends were trimmed by 5 bases and 6 bases, with 20 bases remaining between them. Germline lookup yields CDR1 ENHRY and CDR2 SYGVKD. The DNA for the CDR3 is TGTGCCATCAGTCCGGGACAACTACCTCTCGGCGAGCAGTACTTC. Protein sequence: CAISPGQLPLGEQYF.

Regarding this clonotype: A much larger clone is a single base away; this may be a read error. The J gene is TRBJ2-7, the V gene TRBV20-1; D gene ambiguous. CDR1 DFQATT and CDR2 SNEGSKA come from the germline V gene (reference sequence). CDR3 length equals 16 residues. CDR3: CCASNGVGFPSYEQYF. The CDR3 DNA reads as TGCTGTGCTAGTAATGGAGTTGGGTTCCCCTCCTACGAGCAGTACTTC.

As to this clonotype: A much larger clone differs by one base, so this may be a read error. The J gene is TRBJ2-5, the V gene TRBV5-1; TRBD1 or TRBD2 may be the D gene (5 bases each). This CDR3 is 13 amino acids long. CDR1 SGHRS and CDR2 YFSETQ come from the germline V gene. The CDR3 nucleotides read TGCGCCAGCAGCTCCGGGGCTCAAGACACCCAGTACTTC. It yields the protein CASSSGAQDTQYF.

This clonotype was recorded many times. V and J are TRBV7-8 and TRBJ1-3; no clear D. This CDR3 is 16 amino acids long. Trimming cost V 3 bases and J 0 bases, with 12 bases left between them. Germline V gene sequence: CDR1 SGHVS, CDR2 FQNEAQ. The CDR3 DNA is TGTGCCAGCAGCTTGGGGTCGGCCCTCTCTGGAAACACCATATATTTT. Residues: CASSLGSALSGNTIYF.

This clonotype was found a few times. The rearrangement uses TRBV18 and TRBJ1-1; D might be TRBD1 (6 bases). Germline CDR1 reads KGHSH; CDR2 reads LQKENI. This CDR3 is built from 15 residues. V was cut by 5 bases and J by 1 base, with 14 bases left in between. The CDR3 protein is CASSLAGTKNTEAFF. The DNA of the CDR3 is TGTGCCAGCTCATTGGCCGGGACAAAGAACACTGAAGCTTTCTTT. Supplemented by reference TRBV18 and TRBJ1-1, the full variable domain reads NAGVMQNPRHLVRRRGQEARLRCSPMKGHSHVYWYRQLPEEGLKFMVYLQKENIIDESGMPKERFSAEFPKEGPSILRIQQVVRGDSAAYFCASSLAGTKNTEAFFGQGTRLTVV.

This clonotype has ten or more counts. The chain carries TRBV5-1 and TRBJ2-3, with TRBD1 matching 9 bases. Germline V gene sequence: CDR1 SGHRS, CDR2 YFSETQ. Unmatched junction bases numbered 12, after V lost 4 bases and J lost 6 bases. The CDR3 is 16 amino acids. The CDR3 region has the DNA TGCGCCAGCAGCCAATTTTGGGGACAGGGAAGGGATACGCAGTATTTT. It yields the protein CASSQFWGQGRDTQYF.

This sequence joins TRBV6-2 or TRBV6-3 and TRBJ2-7, with D perhaps matching TRBD1 (6 bases). This CDR3 spans 13 amino acids. The V gene lost 6 bases and the J gene lost 5 bases, with 14 bases spanning the gap. Germline V gene lookup returns CDR1 MNHEY and CDR2 SVGEGT. This chain's CDR3 is CASRRNRVDEQYF. The CDR3 region has the DNA TGTGCCAGCAGGCGGAACAGGGTTGACGAGCAGTACTTC.

This clonotype was seen ten or more times. This chain links TRBV9 with TRBJ1-4; possible D gene TRBD1, 5 bases. Germline loops: CDR1 SGDLS, CDR2 YYNGEE. Trimming stripped 0 bases from V and 0 bases from J, with 9 bases between. CDR3 size: 16 residues. The CDR3, as DNA: TGTGCCAGCAGCGTAGGAGGGGATGCAACTAATGAAAAACTGTTTTTT. Protein product: CASSVGGDATNEKLFF.

This clonotype came up a few times. V gene TRBV30 combines with J gene TRBJ2-2, with 13 bases identical to TRBD2. Trimming took 0 bases from V and 9 from J; bases not matched to a gene: 7. Germline CDR1 GTSNPN, CDR2 SVGIG (reference sequence). The CDR3 runs 16 residues. The chain's CDR3 is CAWSVRLAGGNRELFF. The DNA for the CDR3 is TGTGCCTGGAGTGTACGACTAGCGGGGGGAAACAGGGAGCTGTTTTTT.

This clonotype was detected many times. V and J are TRBV7-8 and TRBJ1-4; maybe TRBD1 (6 bases). Trimming shortened V by 2 bases and J by 7 bases, and 17 bases separated the two germline ends. Germline V gene lookup returns CDR1 SGHVS and CDR2 FQNEAQ. The CDR3 covers 16 residues. CDR3 sequence reads: CASSLQPLQGTEKLFF. CDR3 DNA: TGTGCCAGCAGCTTACAACCATTACAGGGAACTGAAAAACTGTTTTTT.